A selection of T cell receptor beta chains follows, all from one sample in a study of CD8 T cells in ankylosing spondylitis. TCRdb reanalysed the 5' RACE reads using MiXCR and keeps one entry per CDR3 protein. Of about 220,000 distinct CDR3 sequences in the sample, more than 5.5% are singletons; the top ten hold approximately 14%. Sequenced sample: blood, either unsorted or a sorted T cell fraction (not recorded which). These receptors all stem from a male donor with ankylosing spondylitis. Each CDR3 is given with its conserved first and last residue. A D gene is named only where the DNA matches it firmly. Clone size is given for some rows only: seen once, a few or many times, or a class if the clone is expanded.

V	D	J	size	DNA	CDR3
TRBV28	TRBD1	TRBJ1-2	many	TGTGCCAGCAGTCCCCGAGGGGGCCACTATGGCTACACCTTC	CASSPRGGHYGYTF
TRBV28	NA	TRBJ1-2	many	TGTGCCAGCAGTGATATGTTAGTGTCGGCTGGCTACACCTTC	CASSDMLVSAGYTF
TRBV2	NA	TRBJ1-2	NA	TGTGCCAGCATAAGGATGGGGCGAGACTATGGCTACACCTTC	CASIRMGRDYGYTF
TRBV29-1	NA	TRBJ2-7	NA	TGCAGCGTACAGGGTTTCCACGACCAGTACTTC	CSVQGFHDQYF
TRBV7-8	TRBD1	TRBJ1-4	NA	TGTGCCAGCAGCTTAAGGAACAGGGGAGGCACTAATGAAAAACTGTTTTTT	CASSLRNRGGTNEKLFF
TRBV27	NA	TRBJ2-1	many	TGTGCCAGCAGTTTCGGAGGGGTCGGGTACAATGAGCAGTTCTTC	CASSFGGVGYNEQFF
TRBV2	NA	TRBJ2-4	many	TGTGCCAGCATCGTCGCCGGGATAGCCAAAAACATTCAGTACTTC	CASIVAGIAKNIQYF
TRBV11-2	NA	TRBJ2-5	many	TGTGCCAGCAGGCACGGTAACAATCCCCTCTCAGAGACCCAGTACTTC	CASRHGNNPLSETQYF
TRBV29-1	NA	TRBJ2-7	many	TGCAGCGTCAACGGCGGTAGCTCCTACGAGCAGTACTTC	CSVNGGSSYEQYF
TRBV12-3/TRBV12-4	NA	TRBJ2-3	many	TGTGCCAGCAGTTTACGGCACGGGAGCTATACGCAGTATTTT	CASSLRHGSYTQYF
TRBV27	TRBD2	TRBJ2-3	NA	TGTGCCAGCAGTTATGGAGCGGGGGCCACAGATACGCAGTATTTT	CASSYGAGATDTQYF
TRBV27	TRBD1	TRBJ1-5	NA	TGTGCCAGCAGTTTATCTGGGACAGGGGTCAATCAGCCCCAGCATTTT	CASSLSGTGVNQPQHF
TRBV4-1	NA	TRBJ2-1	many	TGCGCCAGCAGCCAAGATCCGAACCGACTGTCCTACAATGAGCAGTTCTTC	CASSQDPNRLSYNEQFF
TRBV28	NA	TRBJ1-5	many	TGTGCCAGCAGTTCAGGGTACAGCAATCAGCCCCAGCATTTT	CASSSGYSNQPQHF
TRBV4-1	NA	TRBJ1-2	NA	TGCGCCAGCAGCCAAAGGGGAGCCTATGGCTACACCTTC	CASSQRGAYGYTF
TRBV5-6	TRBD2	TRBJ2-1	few	TGTGCCAGCAGCTCCGGACTAGCTTTAGTTGAGCAGTTCTTC	CASSSGLALVEQFF
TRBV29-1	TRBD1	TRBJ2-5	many	TGCAGCGTTGAAATCAGGACAGGTTCAGTTAAGACCCAGTACTTC	CSVEIRTGSVKTQYF
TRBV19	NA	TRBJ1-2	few	TGTGCCAGTAGGAACCGGCTCTATGGCTACACCTTC	CASRNRLYGYTF
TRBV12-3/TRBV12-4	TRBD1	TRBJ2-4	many	TGTGCCAGCAGTTTCGGACAGGGGGCCAAAAACATTCAGTACTTC	CASSFGQGAKNIQYF
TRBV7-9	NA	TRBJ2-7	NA	TGTGCCAGCAGCCACCTAGGGAGCAGCTCTCCCCCCTACGAGCAGTACTTC	CASSHLGSSSPPYEQYF
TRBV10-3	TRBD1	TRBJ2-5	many	TGTGCCATCAGTACACCGGGACAGGGTTTCCAAGAGACCCAGTACTTC	CAISTPGQGFQETQYF
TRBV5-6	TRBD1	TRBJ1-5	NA	TGTGCCAGCATCGCGGGACAGGGCAGTCAGCCCCAGCATTTT	CASIAGQGSQPQHF
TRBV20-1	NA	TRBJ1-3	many	TGCAGTGCTCGCTGGTGGCAGGGAAACACCATATATTTT	CSARWWQGNTIYF
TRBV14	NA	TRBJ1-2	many	TGTGCCAGCAGCCGAGCGGCGGCGCACTATGGCTACACCTTC	CASSRAAAHYGYTF
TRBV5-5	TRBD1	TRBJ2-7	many	TGTGCCAGCAGTACAGGGGTCACTAGCTACGAGCAGTACTTC	CASSTGVTSYEQYF
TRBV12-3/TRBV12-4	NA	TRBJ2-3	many	TGTGCCAGCAGTTTCCACAAACCCGTGGTGGGCACAGATACGCAGTATTTT	CASSFHKPVVGTDTQYF
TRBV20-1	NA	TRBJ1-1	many	TGCAGTGCCCCGGACGGCTATGAAGCTTTCTTT	CSAPDGYEAFF
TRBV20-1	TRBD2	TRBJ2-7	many	TGCAGTGCTAGAGATCCGCTAGCGGGAGTGATCTACGAGCAGTACTTC	CSARDPLAGVIYEQYF
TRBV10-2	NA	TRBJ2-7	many	TGCGCCAGCAGTGAGCGTGTAACCTACGAGCAGTACTTC	CASSERVTYEQYF
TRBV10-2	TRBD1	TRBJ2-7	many	TGCGCCAGCAACACGGGACAGGGGTACGAGCAGTACTTC	CASNTGQGYEQYF
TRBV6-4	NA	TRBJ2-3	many	TGTGCCAGCAGCCCCGGACGGGTCAACACAGATACGCAGTATTTT	CASSPGRVNTDTQYF
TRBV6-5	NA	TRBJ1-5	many	TGTGCCAGCAGCTACGAGGCCGGGTATCAGCCCCAGCATTTT	CASSYEAGYQPQHF
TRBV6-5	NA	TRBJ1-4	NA	TGTGCCAGCAGTTATCAGGGGATAACTAATGAAAAACTGTTTTTT	CASSYQGITNEKLFF
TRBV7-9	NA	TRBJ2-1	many	TGTGCCAGCAGAAAACGGGGCTACAATGAGCAGTTCTTC	CASRKRGYNEQFF
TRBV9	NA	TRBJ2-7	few	TGTGCCAGCAGCGTAGAGGGCAGGGGTTACGAGCAGTACTTC	CASSVEGRGYEQYF
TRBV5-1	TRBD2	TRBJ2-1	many	TGCGCCAGCAGCTTGTCCGGGAGGGGTTACAATGAGCAGTTCTTC	CASSLSGRGYNEQFF
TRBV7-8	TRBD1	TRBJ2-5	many	TGTGCCAGCAGCCCTAGGACAGGGTTCGGTGAGACCCAGTACTTC	CASSPRTGFGETQYF
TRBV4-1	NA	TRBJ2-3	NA	TGCGCCAGCAGCCAAGCCGGGGCCCCAGTGAATACGCAGTATTTT	CASSQAGAPVNTQYF
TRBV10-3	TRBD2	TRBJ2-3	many	TGTGCCATCCCGGGGGGGGCAGATACGCAGTATTTT	CAIPGGADTQYF
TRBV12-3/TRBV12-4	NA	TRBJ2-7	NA	TGTGCCAGCAGTTTAGCCCCCATCGGAGGACCGGTTGGCGAGCAGTACTTC	CASSLAPIGGPVGEQYF
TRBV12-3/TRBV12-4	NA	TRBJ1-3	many	TGTGCCAGCAGGCCCGGCGACGGCTCTGGAAACACCATATATTTT	CASRPGDGSGNTIYF
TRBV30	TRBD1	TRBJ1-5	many	TGTGCCTGGAGTGCCCGGACAGGTAACGATCAGCCCCAGCATTTT	CAWSARTGNDQPQHF
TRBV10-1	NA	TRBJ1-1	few	TGCGCCAGTCGAGGCAGGGAAGGTACTGAAGCTTTCTTT	CASRGREGTEAFF
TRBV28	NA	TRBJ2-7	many	TGTGCCAGTCGGACAGTTAAATCCTACGAGCAGTACTTC	CASRTVKSYEQYF
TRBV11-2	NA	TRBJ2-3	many	TGTGCCAGCAGCTTAGGGGGGTCTATGAGCACAGATACGCAGTATTTT	CASSLGGSMSTDTQYF
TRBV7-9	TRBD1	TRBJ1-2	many	TGTGCCAGCGACGAAGACAGGGGTCTCCCCGGCTACACCTTC	CASDEDRGLPGYTF